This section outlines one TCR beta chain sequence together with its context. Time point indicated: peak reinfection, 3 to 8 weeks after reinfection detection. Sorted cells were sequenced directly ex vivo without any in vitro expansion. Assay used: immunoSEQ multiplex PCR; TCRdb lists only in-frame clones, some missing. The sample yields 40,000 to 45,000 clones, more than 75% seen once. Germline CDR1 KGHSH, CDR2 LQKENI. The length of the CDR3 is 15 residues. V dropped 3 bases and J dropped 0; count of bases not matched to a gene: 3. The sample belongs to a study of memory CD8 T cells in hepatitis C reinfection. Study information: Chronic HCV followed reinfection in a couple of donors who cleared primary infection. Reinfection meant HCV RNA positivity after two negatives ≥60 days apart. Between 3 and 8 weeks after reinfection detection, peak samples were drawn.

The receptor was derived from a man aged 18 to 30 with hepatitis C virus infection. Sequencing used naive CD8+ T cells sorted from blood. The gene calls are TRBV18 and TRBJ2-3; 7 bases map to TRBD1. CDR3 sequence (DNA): TGTGCCAGCTCACCCGGGACAGCAAGCACAGATACGCAGTATTTT. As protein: CASSPGTASTDTQYF.